This is a list of T cell receptor beta chains from one sample in a study of blood T cell repertoires in COVID-19. Assay used: immunoSEQ multiplex PCR; TCRdb lists only in-frame clones, some missing. This table holds some 200,000 clones, roughly 90% found once. Sequenced input: PBMCs or T cells enriched from blood (not recorded which). The receptors shown here come from a woman between 18 and 29 years old who had recovered from COVID-19. Each CDR3 is given with its conserved first and last residue. A D gene is named only where the DNA matches it firmly. Clone size is shown for a subset of rows, as once, few, many or a class of expanded clone.

V gene: TRBV10-3
D gene: TRBD2
clone size: NA
J gene: TRBJ2-7
CDR3 protein: CAISDPIRTSNYEQYF
CDR3 DNA: TGTGCCATCAGTGATCCCATTAGGACTAGCAACTACGAGCAGTACTTC

V gene: TRBV9
D gene: NA
clone size: few
J gene: TRBJ1-1
CDR3 protein: CASSPEGTEAFF
CDR3 DNA: TGTGCCAGCAGCCCGGAGGGCACTGAAGCTTTCTTT

V gene: TRBV9
D gene: NA
clone size: NA
J gene: TRBJ2-7
CDR3 protein: CASSVTDSYEQYF
CDR3 DNA: TGTGCCAGCAGCGTGACTGATTCCTACGAGCAGTACTTC

V gene: TRBV3-1/TRBV3-2
D gene: NA
clone size: NA
J gene: TRBJ2-2
CDR3 protein: CASSSRQATGELFF
CDR3 DNA: TGTGCCAGCAGCTCTCGACAGGCCACCGGGGAGCTGTTTTTT

V gene: TRBV4-1
D gene: NA
clone size: NA
J gene: TRBJ1-5
CDR3 protein: CASSQGSRGGQPQHF
CDR3 DNA: TGCGCCAGCAGCCAAGGGAGCAGGGGAGGGCAGCCCCAGCATTTT

V gene: TRBV28
D gene: NA
clone size: NA
J gene: TRBJ2-1
CDR3 protein: CASRGGHEQFF
CDR3 DNA: TGTGCCAGCAGAGGGGGTCATGAGCAGTTCTTC

V gene: TRBV10-3
D gene: TRBD1
clone size: NA
J gene: TRBJ2-2
CDR3 protein: CAIADRQGAGELFF
CDR3 DNA: TGTGCCATAGCGGACAGGCAGGGCGCCGGGGAGCTGTTTTTT

V gene: TRBV3-1/TRBV3-2
D gene: TRBD1
clone size: NA
J gene: TRBJ1-2
CDR3 protein: CASSGVDRGWFGYTF
CDR3 DNA: TGTGCCAGCAGCGGCGTGGACAGGGGTTGGTTTGGCTACACCTTC

V gene: TRBV2
D gene: NA
clone size: NA
J gene: TRBJ1-2
CDR3 protein: CASSEEGRDGYTF
CDR3 DNA: TGTGCCAGCAGTGAAGAGGGGAGGGATGGCTACACCTTC

V gene: TRBV12-3/TRBV12-4
D gene: NA
clone size: NA
J gene: TRBJ2-7
CDR3 protein: CASSYGPEQYF
CDR3 DNA: TGTGCCAGCAGTTACGGTCCCGAGCAGTACTTC

V gene: TRBV3-1/TRBV3-2
D gene: NA
clone size: NA
J gene: TRBJ2-5
CDR3 protein: CASSQAGQETQYF
CDR3 DNA: TGTGCCAGCAGCCAGGCAGGGCAAGAGACCCAGTACTTC

V gene: TRBV9
D gene: TRBD2
clone size: NA
J gene: TRBJ2-1
CDR3 protein: CASSVVGGRDLDEQFF
CDR3 DNA: TGTGCCAGCAGCGTAGTTGGCGGGAGGGACCTTGATGAGCAGTTCTTC